These 6 T cell receptor beta chains share one sample of origin, sequenced in a study of T cell responses to AZD1222 COVID-19 vaccine. Libraries were prepared by immunoSEQ multiplex PCR; TCRdb keeps only in-frame clonotypes and omits some of them. The repertoire has 150,000 to 200,000 clones, nearly 95% of them found once; the top ten carry roughly 2.3%. The sample consisted of peripheral blood, taken on day 0 of AZD1222 vaccination. Every receptor here comes from an adult in good health.

The chain has TRBV12-3 or TRBV12-4 and TRBJ2-5; D gene ambiguous. The CDR3 is 13 amino acids. Trimming removed 5 bases from V and 0 bases from J, with 7 bases in between. The CDR3 protein is CASSGNYQETQYF. DNA of the CDR3: TGTGCCAGCAGTGGGAATTACCAAGAGACCCAGTACTTC.

Here the CDR3 reads CASSPYRGERFF. The CDR3 region has the DNA TGTGCCAGCAGCCCATACCGGGGGGAACGTTTCTTT. V is TRBV12-3 or TRBV12-4 and J is TRBJ1-1; D perhaps matches TRBD1 (5 bases). Trimming removed 6 bases at V and 13 bases at J, with 18 bases between. CDR3 length equals 12 residues.

The J gene is TRBJ2-2, the V gene TRBV19; possibly TRBD1 for D (6 bases). The germline gives CDR1 LNHDA, CDR2 SQIVND (reference sequence). The CDR3 extends over 15 amino acids. V lost 4 bases, J lost 7 bases, and 16 bases lay in between. The CDR3 spells CASSTLTGVSGELFF. CDR3 sequence (DNA): TGTGCCAGTAGTACCCTGACAGGTGTTAGCGGGGAGCTGTTTTTT.

The J gene is TRBJ2-3, the V gene TRBV27; D unresolved. CDR3 length: 11 amino acids. The germline gives CDR1 MNHEY, CDR2 SMNVEV (reference sequence). The V end lost 6 bases, the J end lost 2 bases, and 3 bases lay between the germline ends. As DNA, the CDR3 is TGTGCCAGCAGCAACACAGATACGCAGTATTTT. Translated: CASSNTDTQYF.

The V call is TRBV7-9, the J call TRBJ1-6; 9 positions agree with TRBD1. The CDR3 extends over 14 amino acids. The germline CDR1 and CDR2 sequences are SEHNR and FQNEAQ (reference sequence). The trim removed 5 bases at V and 9 bases at J, leaving 5 bases unmatched. CDR3 DNA sequence: TGTGCCAGCAGCCCGGACAGGGGCAGTTCACCCCTCCACTTT. This codes for CASSPDRGSSPLHF.

The rearrangement uses TRBV7-8 and TRBJ2-7; 12 nucleotides match TRBD2. This CDR3 comprises 16 residues. Germline values: CDR1 SGHVS, CDR2 FQNEAQ. After removal of 1 base from V and 1 base from J, the junction contained 2 bases not matched to a gene. The CDR3 region is CASSLEGLAGSYEQYF. In nucleotides, the CDR3 is TGTGCCAGCAGCTTAGAAGGACTAGCGGGATCCTACGAGCAGTACTTC.